Below, one T cell receptor (beta chain) is given with its context. Germline CDR1 is KGHSH and CDR2 is LQKENI. This CDR3 has 16 residues. V lost 2 bases to trimming and J lost 9 bases; unmatched junction nucleotides: 10. As processed by the authors: Counts of nucleated cells, estimated from reference gene primer amplification, were obtained. Profiled with immunoSEQ multiplex PCR; TCRdb holds only in-frame clones, not every one. V and J calls and clone size are as listed in that table; D and trimming were resolved from the DNA. The sample comprises 25,000 to 35,000 clones, more than 65% of which are singletons, and roughly 16% rests with the top ten. The data belong to a study of blood T cell repertoires in COVID-19. Study context: Some COVID-19 samples were acute and others convalescent; all came from the United States, Italy and Spain.

Sequencing was carried out using peripheral blood. V is TRBV18 and J is TRBJ2-1; TRBD2 agrees at 10 bases. This TCR was sampled from a woman aged 60-75 years with acute or convalescent COVID-19. DNA of the CDR3: TGTGCCAGCTCACCAAGCGGGGGGGCCCTATACTTTGAGCAGTTCTTC. Encoded protein: CASSPSGGALYFEQFF.